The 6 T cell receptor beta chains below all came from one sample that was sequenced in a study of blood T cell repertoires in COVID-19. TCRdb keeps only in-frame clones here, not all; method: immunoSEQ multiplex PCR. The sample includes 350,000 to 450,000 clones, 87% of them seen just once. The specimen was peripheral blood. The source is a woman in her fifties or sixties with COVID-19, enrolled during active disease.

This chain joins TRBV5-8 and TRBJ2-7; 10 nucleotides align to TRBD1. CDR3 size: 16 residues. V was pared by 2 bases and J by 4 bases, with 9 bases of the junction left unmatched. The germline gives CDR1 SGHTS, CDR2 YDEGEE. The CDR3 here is CASSLNTPGQGYEQYF. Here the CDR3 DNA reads TGTGCCAGCAGCTTAAACACACCGGGACAGGGGTACGAGCAGTACTTC.

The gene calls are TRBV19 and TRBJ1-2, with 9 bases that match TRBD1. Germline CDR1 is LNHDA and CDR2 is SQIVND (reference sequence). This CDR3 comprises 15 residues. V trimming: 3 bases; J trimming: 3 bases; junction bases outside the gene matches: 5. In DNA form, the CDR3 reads TGTGCCAGTAGTATTCAAAGGACAGGGGACTATGGCTACACCTTC. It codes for CASSIQRTGDYGYTF.

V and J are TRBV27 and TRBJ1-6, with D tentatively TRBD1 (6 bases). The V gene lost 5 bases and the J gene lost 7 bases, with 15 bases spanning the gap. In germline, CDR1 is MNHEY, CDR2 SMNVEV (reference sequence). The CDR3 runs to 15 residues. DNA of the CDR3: TGTGCCAGCAGTCAACACAGGGCGGGCAATTCACCCCTCCACTTT. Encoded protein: CASSQHRAGNSPLHF.

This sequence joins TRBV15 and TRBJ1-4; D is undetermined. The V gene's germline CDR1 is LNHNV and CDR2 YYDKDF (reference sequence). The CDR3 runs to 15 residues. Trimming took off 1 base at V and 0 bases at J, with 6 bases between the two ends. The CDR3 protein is CATSRGGATNEKLFF. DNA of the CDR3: TGTGCCACCAGCAGAGGGGGAGCAACTAATGAAAAACTGTTTTTT.

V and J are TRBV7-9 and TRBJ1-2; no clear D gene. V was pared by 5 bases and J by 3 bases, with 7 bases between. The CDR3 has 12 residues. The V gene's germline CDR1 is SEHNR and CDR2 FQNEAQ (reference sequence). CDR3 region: CASSAEDYGYTF. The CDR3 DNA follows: TGTGCCAGCAGCGCAGAAGACTATGGCTACACCTTC.

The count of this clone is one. The CDR3 sequence: CASLTRQGNTEAFF. The CDR3 region has the DNA TGTGCCAGCCTGACCCGACAGGGGAACACTGAAGCTTTCTTT. This chain joins TRBV28 and TRBJ1-1, with TRBD1 matching 7 bases. V lost 8 bases and J lost 1; bases outside the gene matches: 7. Germline values: CDR1 MDHEN, CDR2 SYDVKM. This CDR3 region has 14 residues.